Each of the 9 T cell receptor beta chains below was sequenced from the same sample in a study of blood T cells in healthy people across ages. The second PCR ran about 6 to 11 cycles with a sample-barcoded 5' primer and J-beta primers. TCRdb reprocessed the 5' RACE reads with MiXCR, giving one entry per CDR3 protein. This sample carries some 780,000 distinct CDR3 sequences, 56% of them seen once, and the ten largest clones take under 30%. The sample was blood. The source is a man aged 40-49 years in good health.

This chain links TRBV3-1 with TRBJ2-5; the D gene is possibly TRBD2 (6 bases). CDR3 length: 13 residues. Germline V CDR1 and CDR2: LGHDT, YNNKEL (reference sequence). Trimming shortened V by 3 bases and J by 4 bases, and 9 bases separated the two germline ends. This CDR3 is CASSQWRGETQYF. The DNA for the CDR3 is TGTGCCAGCAGCCAGTGGAGGGGAGAGACCCAGTACTTC.

This clonotype was seen a handful of times. The CDR3 loop reads CSVGMGSNQPQHF. The DNA of the CDR3 is TGCAGCGTTGGAATGGGGAGCAATCAGCCCCAGCATTTT. This rearrangement joins TRBV29-1 to TRBJ1-5, with D unclear. Trimming took off 4 bases at V and 1 base at J, with 8 bases between the two ends. Germline V gene data show CDR1 as SQVTM and CDR2 as ANQGSEA. The CDR3 totals 13 residues.

The rearrangement joins TRBV20-1 to TRBJ2-1; TRBD2 might be the D (5 bases). Germline V gene sequence: CDR1 DFQATT, CDR2 SNEGSKA (reference sequence). This CDR3 region has 10 residues. CDR3 nucleotide sequence: TGCAGCGTAGTGCGGGATGAGCAGTTCTTC. Protein: CSVVRDEQFF.

This chain uses TRBV6-2 or TRBV6-3 with TRBJ2-4; 11 nucleotides align to TRBD2. The J call is doubtful: the DNA matches TRBJ2-5 better. The CDR3 runs 18 residues. The germline V gene encodes CDR1 MNHEY and CDR2 SVGEGT. This CDR3 reads CASSSSAPGLAVQETQYF. CDR3 nucleotide sequence: TGTGCCAGCAGTTCATCGGCACCGGGACTAGCGGTACAAGAGACCCAGTACTTC.

The chain uses TRBV12-3 or TRBV12-4 and TRBJ2-7; D is unclear. This CDR3 region has 12 residues. V shed 5 bases and J shed 5 bases, with 10 bases lying between them. In DNA, the CDR3 is TGTGCCAGCAGTAGACCCGCCCACGAGCAGTACTTC. Translating gives CASSRPAHEQYF.

This clonotype was counted only a few times. The genes are TRBV7-2 and TRBJ2-3; D is unclear. In germline, CDR1 is SGHTA, CDR2 FQGNSA. V was trimmed by 0 bases and J by 0 bases, leaving 10 bases between them. The CDR3 runs 16 residues. CDR3 DNA sequence: TGTGCCAGCAGCTTAGCGGGCGGTTCTAGCACAGATACGCAGTATTTT. This encodes CASSLAGGSSTDTQYF. Full variable domain (rest looked up from reference TRBV7-2 and TRBJ2-3): GAGVSQSPSNKVTEKGKDVELRCDPISGHTALYWYRQSLGQGLEFLIYFQGNSAPDKSGLPSDRFSAERTGGSVSTLTIQRTQQEDSAVYLCASSLAGGSSTDTQYFGPGTRLTVL.

V gene TRBV7-9 combines with J gene TRBJ1-5; weak D call: TRBD1 (6 bases). The CDR3 totals 17 residues. The germline CDR1 and CDR2 sequences are SEHNR and FQNEAQ (reference sequence). V lost 6 bases and J 2 bases, leaving 20 bases between the germline ends. The CDR3 loop reads CASSITGTSAGNQPQHF. The CDR3 DNA reads as TGTGCCAGCAGTATAACCGGGACATCGGCTGGCAATCAGCCCCAGCATTTT.

The chain combines TRBV2 with TRBJ2-5; 7 nucleotides align to TRBD2. CDR3 size: 16 residues. After removal of 4 bases from V and 2 bases from J, the junction contained 10 bases not matched to a gene. Germline CDR1 SNHLY, CDR2 FYNNEI. For the CDR3, the DNA is TGTGCCAGCAGTGGGGGACCAAGCGGGATACAAGAGACCCAGTACTTC. It is translated as CASSGGPSGIQETQYF.

V gene TRBV12-3 or TRBV12-4 combines with J gene TRBJ2-4; a possible D gene is TRBD1 (5 bases). The DNA end is more similar to TRBJ2-5, so the J call may be wrong. The CDR3 spans 13 residues. The DNA for the CDR3 is TGTGCCAGCAGTGCGACAGTCCAAGAGACCCAGTACTTC. Amino acids: CASSATVQETQYF.